The 32 T cell receptor beta chains below were found in one sample sequenced in a study of beta chain features in type 1 diabetes. General study points: Shortening that was moderate but significant affected the TCRB CDR3s of Type 1 diabetes patients in all four CD4+ subsets.

These receptors' antigens are unknown. As every portion of the isolated RNA was reverse transcribed, the sequencing read expressed TCRB transcripts. Assay: immunoSEQ multiplex PCR; the TCRdb copy retains only in-frame clones and omits some. Here the sample spans approximately 170,000 clones, more than 60% being singletons. Sequencing was carried out using naive CD4+ T cells from blood. The receptor set was obtained from a man aged 25-45 years with type 1 diabetes.

The sample holds one count of this clone. CDR3 amino acids: CASSHQDISGYTF. The DNA of the CDR3 is TGTGCCAGCAGCCACCAGGACATCAGTGGCTACACCTTC. This chain connects TRBV7-9 to TRBJ1-2; TRBD1 is a possible D gene (5 bases). The CDR3 loop spans 13 amino acids. Germline CDR1 reads SEHNR; CDR2 reads FQNEAQ (reference sequence). Trimming shortened V by 5 bases and J by 7 bases, and 14 bases separated the two germline ends. The full variable domain, rest sourced from reference TRBV7-9 and TRBJ1-2, is DTGVSQNPRHKITKRGQNVTFRCDPISEHNRLYWYRQTLGQGPEFLTYFQNEAQLEKSRLLSDRFSAERPKGSFSTLEIQRTEQGDSAMYLCASSHQDISGYTFGSGTRLTVV.

The V call is TRBV30, the J call TRBJ2-7; no clear D. CDR1 GTSNPN and CDR2 SVGIG come from the germline V gene (reference sequence). CDR3 length: 14 residues. The V and J ends lost 3 bases and 0 bases respectively, with 12 bases between them. The DNA of the CDR3 is TGTGCCTGGAGGGAAGGGCACCGCTCCTACGAGCAGTACTTC. This sequence encodes CAWREGHRSYEQYF.

This clone has only a few counts. The chain has TRBV29-1 and TRBJ2-7; possibly TRBD1 for D (6 bases). The CDR3 is 12 amino acids. Germline-derived CDR1 and CDR2 are SQVTM and ANQGSEA. The V end lost 7 bases, the J end lost 2 bases, and 12 bases lay between the germline ends. The CDR3 sequence: CSAWTDAYEQYF. The CDR3 nucleotides are TGCAGCGCATGGACAGATGCCTACGAGCAGTACTTC.

This clone was seen only a few times. CDR3 sequence reads: CASTNLRGRFDEQFF. The CDR3 coding sequence is TGTGCCAGCACTAATCTAAGGGGGCGGTTCGATGAGCAGTTCTTC. This chain connects TRBV2 to TRBJ2-1, with TRBD1 matching 7 bases. V lost 7 bases to trimming and J lost 8 bases; unmatched junction nucleotides: 14. Germline V gene data show CDR1 as SNHLY and CDR2 as FYNNEI. CDR3 length: 15 residues. The entire variable domain, with the rest obtained from reference TRBV2 and TRBJ2-1, is as follows: EPEVTQTPSHQVTQMGQEVILRCVPISNHLYFYWYRQILGQKVEFLVSFYNNEISEKSEIFDDQFSVERPDGSNFTLKIRSTKLEDSAMYFCASTNLRGRFDEQFFGPGTRLTVL.

This CDR3 reads CASSTDYEQYF. Here the CDR3 DNA reads TGTGCCAGCAGCACAGACTACGAGCAGTACTTC. The chain couples TRBV11-2 to TRBJ2-7; D gene uncertain. The germline gives CDR1 SGHAT, CDR2 FQNNGV. The CDR3 spans 11 residues. Between the trimmed V and J ends, which lost 5 bases and 3 bases, there was a span of 5 bases.

The CDR3 DNA sequence: TGCAGCGTTGAAGATGGCAGGGGCGAGGGCTACACCTTC. Its protein product is CSVEDGRGEGYTF. This chain joins TRBV29-1 and TRBJ1-2, with TRBD1 as a possible D gene (6 bases). Trimming cost V 0 bases and J 8 bases, with 13 bases left between them. The CDR3 runs to 13 residues. Germline CDR1 SQVTM, CDR2 ANQGSEA. Full variable domain (missing parts from reference TRBV29-1 and TRBJ1-2): SAVISQKPSRDICQRGTSLTIQCQVDSQVTMMFWYRQQPGQSLTLIATANQGSEATYESGFVIDKFPISRPNLTFSTLTVSNMSPEDSSIYLCSVEDGRGEGYTFGSGTRLTVV.

V usage is TRBV4-3 and J usage is TRBJ1-6; D unresolved. Germline CDR1 LGHNA, CDR2 YSLEER. V lost 0 bases to trimming and J lost 3 bases, with 9 bases between them. The CDR3 is made up of 16 amino acids. The CDR3 loop reads CASSQDHGNYNSPLHF. The DNA for the CDR3 is TGCGCCAGCAGCCAAGATCACGGAAACTATAATTCACCCCTCCACTTT.

This chain links TRBV28 with TRBJ2-5; D gene uncertain. The CDR3 length is 14 residues. The ends were cut back, 2 bases at V and 2 bases at J, with 9 bases in the middle. Looked up from germline, CDR1 is MDHEN and CDR2 is SYDVKM. The CDR3 loop reads CASSLAFPQETQYF. The CDR3 bases are TGTGCCAGCAGTTTAGCGTTCCCACAAGAGACCCAGTACTTC. Combining the CDR3 with reference TRBV28 and TRBJ2-5 gives the whole variable domain DVKVTQSSRYLVKRTGEKVFLECVQDMDHENMFWYRQDPGLGLRLIYFSYDVKMKEKGDIPEGYSVSREKKERFSLILESASTNQTSMYLCASSLAFPQETQYFGPGTRLLVL.

This chain joins TRBV7-2 and TRBJ2-5; possibly TRBD2 for D (6 bases). Germline V gives CDR1 SGHTA, CDR2 FQGNSA. This CDR3 contains 13 residues. V lost 4 bases to trimming and J lost 3 bases, with 9 bases between them. The DNA of the CDR3 is TGTGCCAGCAGCTCCCGGACTAAAGAGACCCAGTACTTC. Its translation is CASSSRTKETQYF.

The DNA for the CDR3 is TGTGCCAGCAGCCGCACTCAGGGGAGTGTGAGCACTGAAGCTTTCTTT. Residues: CASSRTQGSVSTEAFF. This chain joins TRBV9 and TRBJ1-1; weak D call: TRBD1 (6 bases). The CDR3 spans 16 residues. Germline values: CDR1 SGDLS, CDR2 YYNGEE. V lost 4 bases and J 4 bases, leaving 20 bases between the germline ends.

This clone came up a few times. The gene calls are TRBV7-9 and TRBJ1-1; TRBD1 matches 7 bases. Losses at the gene ends were 5 bases for V and 12 bases for J; bases not matched to a gene: 12. CDR1 SEHNR and CDR2 FQNEAQ come from the germline V gene (reference sequence). The CDR3 has 13 amino acids. CDR3 DNA sequence: TGTGCCAGCAGCGACAGACAGGGCGGAGAAACTTTCTTT. This gives the protein CASSDRQGGETFF.

This clone has only one observation. This chain links TRBV7-9 with TRBJ2-4; 9 nucleotides match TRBD1. The CDR3 totals 13 residues. Germline V CDR1 and CDR2: SEHNR, FQNEAQ (reference sequence). V lost 6 bases to trimming and J lost 15 bases; unmatched junction nucleotides: 12. The CDR3 sequence is CASSYGNGQGLYF. CDR3 coding DNA: TGTGCCAGCAGTTATGGGAATGGACAGGGGTTGTACTTC.

Notes on this clone: Other DNA sequences of this sample code for an identical CDR3. This sequence joins TRBV20-1 and TRBJ2-5; possibly TRBD2 for D (5 bases). The V gene lost 6 bases and the J gene lost 5 bases, with 10 bases spanning the gap. This CDR3 comprises 11 residues. CDR1 DFQATT and CDR2 SNEGSKA come from the germline V gene (reference sequence). The CDR3 region has the DNA TGCAGTGCGCCATCGGGGGAGACCCAGTACTTC. This translates into CSAPSGETQYF.

The chain carries TRBV13 and TRBJ1-2; a weak D match, TRBD1 (5 bases). CDR3 length: 14 residues. Germline V gene data show CDR1 as PRHDT and CDR2 as FYEKMQ (reference sequence). Between the trimmed V and J ends, which lost 7 bases and 3 bases, there was a span of 15 bases. The CDR3 coding sequence is TGTGCCAGCACAGGACAAGGATCTGACTATGGCTACACCTTC. It codes for CASTGQGSDYGYTF.

This clone was detected once. The chain combines TRBV13 with TRBJ2-3; D is possibly TRBD2 (5 bases). Trimming pared 5 bases from V and 4 bases from J, leaving 19 bases between. Germline-derived CDR1 and CDR2 are PRHDT and FYEKMQ (reference sequence). The CDR3 has 16 amino acids. CDR3 residues: CASSEGAVREADTQYF. The CDR3 nucleotides read TGTGCCAGCAGCGAGGGAGCCGTCCGAGAGGCAGATACGCAGTATTTT.

Here the CDR3 DNA reads TGTGCCATCGCGTCTGGACAGGTTCGAGAGACCCAGTACTTC. This gives the protein CAIASGQVRETQYF. J is TRBJ2-5 and V is TRBV10-3, with 7 bases matching TRBD1. V lost 8 bases to trimming and J lost 4 bases; unmatched junction nucleotides: 10. The CDR3 has 14 residues. Germline V lookup: CDR1 ENHRY, CDR2 SYGVKD.

This chain joins TRBV30 and TRBJ2-1; tentatively, D is TRBD2 (5 bases). The V and J ends lost 0 bases and 4 bases respectively, with 13 bases between them. CDR1 and CDR2 (germline): GTSNPN, SVGIG (reference sequence). The CDR3 spans 15 residues. CDR3 sequence (DNA): TGTGCCTGGAGTGTACTGACGGGGATATACAATGAGCAGTTCTTC. Translated, it gives CAWSVLTGIYNEQFF. The variable domain in full, with the rest retrieved from reference TRBV30 and TRBJ2-1, is SQTIHQWPATLVQPVGSPLSLECTVEGTSNPNLYWYRQAAGRGLQLLFYSVGIGQISSEVPQNLSASRPQDRQFILSSKKLLLSDSGFYLCAWSVLTGIYNEQFFGPGTRLTVL.

The V and J genes are TRBV7-2 and TRBJ2-6; D is perhaps TRBD1 or TRBD2 (5 bases each). V was trimmed by 5 bases and J by 7 bases, leaving 15 bases between them. Looked up from germline, CDR1 is SGHTA and CDR2 is FQGNSA. This CDR3 is 15 amino acids long. The CDR3 sequence is CASSRGAYEANVLTF. The CDR3 DNA sequence: TGTGCCAGCAGCCGAGGGGCATACGAAGCCAACGTCCTGACTTTC.

The chain joins TRBV29-1 to TRBJ1-1, with TRBD1 identical over 9 bases. This CDR3 contains 14 residues. CDR1 and CDR2 (germline): SQVTM, ANQGSEA. V trimming: 4 bases; J trimming: 5 bases; junction bases outside the gene matches: 8. CDR3 DNA: TGCAGCGTTGCACAGGGGGCGAGTGTGACTGAAGCTTTCTTT. This sequence encodes CSVAQGASVTEAFF. The whole variable domain, remainder taken from reference TRBV29-1 and TRBJ1-1, is SAVISQKPSRDICQRGTSLTIQCQVDSQVTMMFWYRQQPGQSLTLIATANQGSEATYESGFVIDKFPISRPNLTFSTLTVSNMSPEDSSIYLCSVAQGASVTEAFFGQGTRLTVV.

This chain connects TRBV18 to TRBJ2-1; D not resolved. The length of the CDR3 is 15 residues. V shed 3 bases and J shed 3 bases, with 12 bases lying between them. Germline CDR1 reads KGHSH; CDR2 reads LQKENI. CDR3 residues: CASSPLVTNYNEQFF. The CDR3, as DNA: TGTGCCAGCTCACCTTTGGTGACAAACTACAATGAGCAGTTCTTC.

The rearrangement joins TRBV6-5 to TRBJ1-2; 7 bases line up with TRBD1. In germline, CDR1 is MNHEY, CDR2 SVGAGI. The V and J ends lost 4 bases and 3 bases, in that order; junction bases with no gene match: 2. The CDR3 runs to 13 residues. The CDR3 loop is CASSWTGYYGYTF. The CDR3 DNA is TGTGCCAGCAGTTGGACAGGTTACTATGGCTACACCTTC.

This clone was counted a few times. The CDR3 bases are TGTGCCAGCAGCTCCCGGGACATTCCAATAGATACGCAGTATTTT. Translation gives CASSSRDIPIDTQYF. The chain combines TRBV7-9 with TRBJ2-3, with D perhaps TRBD1 (6 bases). CDR1 and CDR2 from the germline V gene are SEHNR and FQNEAQ (reference sequence). Trimming took off 4 bases at V and 5 bases at J, with 16 bases between the two ends. The CDR3 loop spans 15 amino acids.

The chain recombines TRBV2 with TRBJ2-1, with D unclear. In germline, CDR1 is SNHLY, CDR2 FYNNEI. This CDR3 is 14 amino acids long. Trimming cost V 8 bases and J 11 bases, with 22 bases left between them. The DNA of the CDR3 is TGTGCCAGCTCCGATACTCATACTACAATGCAGCAGTTCTTC. It translates to CASSDTHTTMQQFF.

This clone was observed once. The rearrangement joins TRBV29-1 to TRBJ2-3; no clear D gene. Germline V gene sequence: CDR1 SQVTM, CDR2 ANQGSEA. The V gene lost 6 bases and the J gene lost 2 bases, with 12 bases spanning the gap. The CDR3 consists of 13 residues. The CDR3, as DNA: TGCAGCGTCAAGGGCTTTCCCACAGATACGCAGTATTTT. This sequence encodes CSVKGFPTDTQYF.

J is TRBJ2-7 and V is TRBV29-1; a possible D gene is TRBD1 (6 bases). The CDR3 consists of 11 residues. Germline V lookup: CDR1 SQVTM, CDR2 ANQGSEA. The V gene lost 5 bases and the J gene lost 3 bases, with 8 bases spanning the gap. In DNA form, the CDR3 reads TGCAGCGTTCCAGGGGACTACGAGCAGTACTTC. Protein product: CSVPGDYEQYF.

The chain carries TRBV30 and TRBJ1-5; TRBD1 might be the D (6 bases). CDR3 length: 13 amino acids. CDR1 is GTSNPN, CDR2 SVGIG, per germline (reference sequence). The CDR3 region is CAASGGRNQPQHF. The CDR3 coding sequence is TGTGCTGCGTCCGGGGGCCGCAATCAGCCCCAGCATTTT.

This clone showed up just once. The chain employs TRBV4-3 and TRBJ2-1; 7 bases line up with TRBD1. The CDR3 totals 17 residues. Germline V gene data show CDR1 as LGHNA and CDR2 as YSLEER. With V trimmed by 0 bases and J by 4 bases, 9 bases remained unmatched. CDR3 sequence reads: CASSQDPVGTVYNEQFF. Here the CDR3 DNA reads TGCGCCAGCAGCCAAGATCCTGTAGGGACAGTTTACAATGAGCAGTTCTTC.

This chain joins TRBV20-1 and TRBJ1-1; D uncertain. From germline, CDR1 is DFQATT and CDR2 SNEGSKA (reference sequence). Trimming pared 5 bases from V and 4 bases from J, leaving 8 bases between. This CDR3 region has 11 residues. CDR3 sequence (DNA): TGCAGTGCTGAGGACGGCACTGAAGCTTTCTTT. Amino acid sequence: CSAEDGTEAFF.

This chain uses TRBV7-9 with TRBJ2-6, with 10 bases lining up with TRBD1. There are 17 residues in the CDR3. Losses at the gene ends were 11 bases for V and 0 bases for J; bases not matched to a gene: 10. Germline V gives CDR1 SEHNR, CDR2 FQNEAQ (reference sequence). The CDR3 protein is CAWTPGQGNSGANVLTF. The CDR3 DNA sequence: TGTGCCTGGACCCCGGGACAGGGGAACTCTGGGGCCAACGTCCTGACTTTC.

This chain links TRBV7-8 with TRBJ2-7, with D maybe TRBD2 (5 bases). The CDR3 has 15 amino acids. Looked up from germline, CDR1 is SGHVS and CDR2 is FQNEAQ. The V gene lost 5 bases and the J gene lost 3 bases, with 17 bases spanning the gap. In DNA form, the CDR3 reads TGTGCCAGCAGCGGACCGGGAACCCCTTACTACGAGCAGTACTTC. Translated, it gives CASSGPGTPYYEQYF.

V is TRBV30 and J is TRBJ1-1; tentative D call: TRBD1 (6 bases). Germline V lookup: CDR1 GTSNPN, CDR2 SVGIG (reference sequence). Trimming shortened V by 3 bases and J by 4 bases, and 12 bases separated the two germline ends. The CDR3 has 13 residues. The CDR3, as DNA: TGTGCCTGGAGGAGGCAGGGGATCACTGAAGCTTTCTTT. It encodes CAWRRQGITEAFF.

The chain employs TRBV19 and TRBJ2-1, with no clear D. V lost 1 base, J lost 11 bases, and 15 bases lay in between. Germline V gene lookup returns CDR1 LNHDA and CDR2 SQIVND (reference sequence). The CDR3 length is 14 residues. The CDR3 reads CASSIAGVTMKQFF. CDR3 sequence (DNA): TGTGCCAGTAGTATAGCGGGTGTAACAATGAAGCAGTTCTTC.